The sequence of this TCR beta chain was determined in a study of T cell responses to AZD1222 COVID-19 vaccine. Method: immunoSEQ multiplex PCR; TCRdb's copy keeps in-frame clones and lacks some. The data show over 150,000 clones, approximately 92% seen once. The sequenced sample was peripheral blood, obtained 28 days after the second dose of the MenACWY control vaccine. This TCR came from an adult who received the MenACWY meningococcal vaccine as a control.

The CDR3 DNA sequence: TGTGCCAGTAGTATAGCAGCGAACTCCTACAATGAGCAGTTCTTC. It yields the protein CASSIAANSYNEQFF. J is TRBJ2-1 and V is TRBV19, with no clear D. V lost 1 base, J lost 0 bases, and 7 bases lay in between. The germline V gene has CDR1 LNHDA and CDR2 SQIVND (reference sequence). This CDR3 is built from 15 residues. Filled out from reference TRBV19 and TRBJ2-1, the complete variable domain reads DGGITQSPKYLFRKEGQNVTLSCEQNLNHDAMYWYRQDPGQGLRLIYYSQIVNDFQKGDIAEGYSVSREKKESFPLTVTSAQKNPTAFYLCASSIAANSYNEQFFGPGTRLTVL.